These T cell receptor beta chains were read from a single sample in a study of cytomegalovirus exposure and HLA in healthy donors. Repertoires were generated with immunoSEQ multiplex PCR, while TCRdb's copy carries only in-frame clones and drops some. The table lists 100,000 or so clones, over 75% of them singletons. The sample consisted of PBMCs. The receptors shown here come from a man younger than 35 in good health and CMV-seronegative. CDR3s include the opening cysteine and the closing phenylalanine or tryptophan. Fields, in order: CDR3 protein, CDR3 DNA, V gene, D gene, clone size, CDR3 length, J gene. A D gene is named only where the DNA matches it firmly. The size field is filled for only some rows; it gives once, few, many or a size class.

cdr3_aa: CAVYRSNYEQYF; cdr3_nt: TGTGCCGTATACAGATCAAACTACGAGCAGTACTTC; v_call: TRBV6-1; d_call: .; clone_size: .; cdr3_length: 12; j_call: TRBJ2-7
cdr3_aa: CAGGLRREDTEAFF; cdr3_nt: TGTGCCGGCGGTTTAAGGAGGGAGGACACTGAAGCTTTCTTT; v_call: TRBV2; d_call: .; clone_size: few; cdr3_length: 14; j_call: TRBJ1-1
cdr3_aa: CAIRRGLRNYEQYF; cdr3_nt: TGTGCCATCAGAAGGGGGCTACGAAACTACGAGCAGTACTTC; v_call: TRBV10-3; d_call: TRBD1; clone_size: .; cdr3_length: 14; j_call: TRBJ2-7
cdr3_aa: CSIRVADTQYF; cdr3_nt: TGCAGCATCCGAGTAGCAGATACGCAGTATTTT; v_call: TRBV29-1; d_call: .; clone_size: .; cdr3_length: 11; j_call: TRBJ2-3
cdr3_aa: CATSAGTVSSGNTIYF; cdr3_nt: TGTGCCACCAGCGCGGGGACGGTCAGCTCTGGAAACACCATATATTTT; v_call: TRBV15; d_call: .; clone_size: .; cdr3_length: 16; j_call: TRBJ1-3
cdr3_aa: CASLRGLSGYTF; cdr3_nt: TGTGCCAGCCTCAGGGGGCTCAGTGGCTACACCTTC; v_call: TRBV6-4; d_call: TRBD1; clone_size: .; cdr3_length: 12; j_call: TRBJ1-2
cdr3_aa: CASSSYSGVEQFF; cdr3_nt: TGTGCCAGCAGCTCCTATTCAGGGGTTGAGCAGTTCTTC; v_call: TRBV9; d_call: .; clone_size: .; cdr3_length: 13; j_call: TRBJ2-1
cdr3_aa: CASTGQGGTGELFF; cdr3_nt: TGTGCCAGCACGGGGCAGGGAGGAACCGGGGAGCTGTTTTTT; v_call: TRBV6-1; d_call: .; clone_size: .; cdr3_length: 14; j_call: TRBJ2-2
cdr3_aa: CASRSGGAGEKLFF; cdr3_nt: TGTGCCAGCAGGTCGGGGGGCGCAGGTGAAAAACTGTTTTTT; v_call: TRBV6-6; d_call: .; clone_size: .; cdr3_length: 14; j_call: TRBJ1-4
cdr3_aa: CAISYGPNQPQHF; cdr3_nt: TGTGCCATCAGCTACGGGCCGAATCAGCCCCAGCATTTT; v_call: TRBV6-5; d_call: .; clone_size: .; cdr3_length: 13; j_call: TRBJ1-5
cdr3_aa: CASSAPPRGGEQYF; cdr3_nt: TGTGCCAGCAGCGCCCCGCCTCGGGGAGGCGAGCAGTACTTC; v_call: TRBV9; d_call: .; clone_size: once; cdr3_length: 14; j_call: TRBJ2-7
cdr3_aa: CSSSFITADTEAFF; cdr3_nt: TGTTCCAGCAGCTTTATAACAGCCGACACTGAAGCTTTCTTT; v_call: TRBV7-9; d_call: .; clone_size: .; cdr3_length: 14; j_call: TRBJ1-1
cdr3_aa: CASSQDPGQFYGYTF; cdr3_nt: TGCGCCAGCAGCCAAGATCCAGGGCAGTTCTATGGCTACACCTTC; v_call: TRBV4-1; d_call: .; clone_size: .; cdr3_length: 15; j_call: TRBJ1-2
cdr3_aa: CATSTRAGQFFETQYF; cdr3_nt: TGTGCCACCAGCACCAGGGCTGGACAGTTTTTCGAGACCCAGTACTTC; v_call: TRBV15; d_call: .; clone_size: .; cdr3_length: 16; j_call: TRBJ2-5
cdr3_aa: CAWRGTGGTEAFF; cdr3_nt: TGTGCCTGGAGAGGGACAGGGGGCACTGAAGCTTTCTTT; v_call: TRBV30; d_call: TRBD1; clone_size: once; cdr3_length: 13; j_call: TRBJ1-1
cdr3_aa: CASSSGVENTIYF; cdr3_nt: TGTGCCAGCAGCTCGGGGGTTGAGAACACCATATATTTT; v_call: TRBV5-6; d_call: .; clone_size: .; cdr3_length: 13; j_call: TRBJ1-3
cdr3_aa: CASSLSAGGLREQFF; cdr3_nt: TGTGCCAGCAGCTTATCAGCGGGGGGGCTGCGAGAGCAGTTCTTC; v_call: TRBV7-3; d_call: TRBD2; clone_size: .; cdr3_length: 15; j_call: TRBJ2-1
cdr3_aa: CASSPGSSYEQYF; cdr3_nt: TGTGCCAGCAGTCCAGGGTCCTCCTACGAGCAGTACTTC; v_call: TRBV6-1; d_call: .; clone_size: .; cdr3_length: 13; j_call: TRBJ2-7
cdr3_aa: CASSIGEQRGSIGGYTF; cdr3_nt: TGTGCCAGTAGTATTGGGGAACAACGGGGTAGTATTGGTGGCTACACCTTC; v_call: TRBV19; d_call: .; clone_size: once; cdr3_length: 17; j_call: TRBJ1-2
cdr3_aa: CASRYQGEKLFF; cdr3_nt: TGTGCCAGCAGGTATCAGGGAGAAAAACTGTTTTTT; v_call: TRBV6-5; d_call: .; clone_size: .; cdr3_length: 12; j_call: TRBJ1-4
cdr3_aa: CSGAGLTNTEAFF; cdr3_nt: TGCAGCGGTGCAGGGTTGACGAATACTGAAGCTTTCTTT; v_call: TRBV29-1; d_call: .; clone_size: .; cdr3_length: 13; j_call: TRBJ1-1
cdr3_aa: CASSLRTGGNSPLHF; cdr3_nt: TGCGCCAGCAGCTTACGGACAGGGGGAAATTCACCCCTCCACTTT; v_call: TRBV5-1; d_call: TRBD1; clone_size: .; cdr3_length: 15; j_call: TRBJ1-6
cdr3_aa: CASSTRDSYNSPLHF; cdr3_nt: TGTGCCAGTAGTACACGGGACAGTTATAATTCACCCCTCCACTTT; v_call: TRBV19; d_call: TRBD1; clone_size: .; cdr3_length: 15; j_call: TRBJ1-6
cdr3_aa: CASSLPGQGFTGELFF; cdr3_nt: TGCGCCAGCAGTCTTCCGGGACAGGGATTCACCGGGGAGCTGTTTTTT; v_call: TRBV23-1; d_call: TRBD1; clone_size: .; cdr3_length: 16; j_call: TRBJ2-2
cdr3_aa: CARSLVSSGVKGGELFF; cdr3_nt: TGTGCCAGAAGCTTAGTTTCTAGCGGGGTAAAGGGCGGGGAGCTGTTTTTT; v_call: TRBV7-5; d_call: .; clone_size: few; cdr3_length: 17; j_call: TRBJ2-2
cdr3_aa: CASSLEGRGNTDTQYF; cdr3_nt: TGCGCCAGCAGCTTGGAGGGCAGGGGTAACACAGATACGCAGTATTTT; v_call: TRBV5-1; d_call: .; clone_size: .; cdr3_length: 16; j_call: TRBJ2-3
cdr3_aa: CASSREDWRTEAFF; cdr3_nt: TGTGCCAGCAGCCGGGAGGATTGGCGCACTGAAGCTTTCTTT; v_call: TRBV5-6; d_call: .; clone_size: .; cdr3_length: 14; j_call: TRBJ1-1
cdr3_aa: CASSLGASGETGELFF; cdr3_nt: TGTGCCAGCAGTTTAGGAGCCAGCGGGGAGACCGGGGAGCTGTTTTTT; v_call: TRBV27; d_call: TRBD2; clone_size: few; cdr3_length: 16; j_call: TRBJ2-2
cdr3_aa: CASSFVLFGLAGGSSVQYF; cdr3_nt: TGTGCCAGCAGCTTTGTTTTATTTGGACTAGCGGGGGGGAGCAGCGTCCAGTACTTC; v_call: TRBV5-4; d_call: TRBD2; clone_size: .; cdr3_length: 19; j_call: TRBJ2-5
cdr3_aa: CASSFPGTGDFIAGQPQHF; cdr3_nt: TGTGCCAGCAGCTTCCCCGGGACAGGGGATTTTATAGCAGGTCAGCCCCAGCATTTT; v_call: TRBV27; d_call: TRBD1; clone_size: .; cdr3_length: 19; j_call: TRBJ1-5
cdr3_aa: CASSYSTPVDQPQHF; cdr3_nt: TGTGCCAGCAGTTACTCGACTCCAGTAGATCAGCCCCAGCATTTT; v_call: TRBV6-5; d_call: .; clone_size: .; cdr3_length: 15; j_call: TRBJ1-5
cdr3_aa: CASSPEVTGGAYEQYF; cdr3_nt: TGTGCCAGCTCACCAGAGGTGACAGGGGGTGCCTACGAGCAGTACTTC; v_call: TRBV18; d_call: TRBD1; clone_size: .; cdr3_length: 16; j_call: TRBJ2-7
cdr3_aa: CAWSSGLAYSTDTQYF; cdr3_nt: TGTGCCTGGAGTTCGGGACTAGCGTATAGCACAGATACGCAGTATTTT; v_call: TRBV30; d_call: TRBD2; clone_size: .; cdr3_length: 16; j_call: TRBJ2-3
cdr3_aa: CASSVGGGTLNTEAFF; cdr3_nt: TGTGCCAGCAGCGTAGGGGGGGGGACCCTCAACACTGAAGCTTTCTTT; v_call: TRBV9; d_call: .; clone_size: .; cdr3_length: 16; j_call: TRBJ1-1
cdr3_aa: CASRGPRGVSYEQYF; cdr3_nt: TGTGCCAGTAGGGGACCGCGGGGGGTCTCCTACGAGCAGTACTTC; v_call: TRBV19; d_call: TRBD2; clone_size: .; cdr3_length: 15; j_call: TRBJ2-7
cdr3_aa: CASSAAYNEQFF; cdr3_nt: TGTGCCAGCAGCGCGGCCTACAATGAGCAGTTCTTC; v_call: TRBV13; d_call: .; clone_size: once; cdr3_length: 12; j_call: TRBJ2-1
cdr3_aa: CARSPTTSGNSPLHF; cdr3_nt: TGTGCCAGAAGCCCCACTACCTCGGGGAATTCACCCCTCCACTTT; v_call: TRBV7-5; d_call: .; clone_size: .; cdr3_length: 15; j_call: TRBJ1-6
cdr3_aa: CASSKAGTSGWGHDYGYTF; cdr3_nt: TGTGCCAGCAGCAAAGCGGGTACCTCCGGGTGGGGGCACGACTATGGCTACACCTTC; v_call: TRBV21-1; d_call: .; clone_size: .; cdr3_length: 19; j_call: TRBJ1-2
cdr3_aa: CASSLTGSSSGNTIYF; cdr3_nt: TGTGCCAGCAGCTTGACGGGGTCTAGCTCTGGAAACACCATATATTTT; v_call: TRBV5-6; d_call: .; clone_size: .; cdr3_length: 16; j_call: TRBJ1-3
cdr3_aa: CAWGTGLTEAFF; cdr3_nt: TGTGCCTGGGGGACAGGGTTAACTGAAGCTTTCTTT; v_call: TRBV30; d_call: TRBD1; clone_size: .; cdr3_length: 12; j_call: TRBJ1-1
cdr3_aa: CASSLRAGVNEKLFF; cdr3_nt: TGTGCCAGCAGTTTACGGGCGGGGGTTAATGAAAAACTGTTTTTT; v_call: TRBV27; d_call: .; clone_size: .; cdr3_length: 15; j_call: TRBJ1-4
cdr3_aa: CASSSRAGVETQYF; cdr3_nt: TGTGCCAGCAGCTCCAGGGCGGGGGTAGAGACCCAGTACTTC; v_call: TRBV7-9; d_call: TRBD2; clone_size: once; cdr3_length: 14; j_call: TRBJ2-5
cdr3_aa: CASSGGTSGVPYEQYF; cdr3_nt: TGTGCCAGCAGCGGGGGGACTAGCGGGGTTCCCTACGAGCAGTACTTC; v_call: TRBV5-8; d_call: TRBD2; clone_size: .; cdr3_length: 16; j_call: TRBJ2-7
cdr3_aa: CASSLWASGENEQFF; cdr3_nt: TGTGCCAGCAGTTTATGGGCTAGCGGGGAGAATGAGCAGTTCTTC; v_call: TRBV14; d_call: TRBD2; clone_size: .; cdr3_length: 15; j_call: TRBJ2-1
cdr3_aa: CASNRQGGTEAFF; cdr3_nt: TGTGCCAGTAACAGACAGGGGGGCACTGAAGCTTTCTTT; v_call: TRBV6-5; d_call: TRBD1; clone_size: .; cdr3_length: 13; j_call: TRBJ1-1
cdr3_aa: CASSLARGQPEKLFF; cdr3_nt: TGTGCCAGCAGCTTAGCGCGGGGGCAGCCCGAAAAACTGTTTTTT; v_call: TRBV7-8; d_call: .; clone_size: .; cdr3_length: 15; j_call: TRBJ1-4
cdr3_aa: CASRKGDSRTDTQYF; cdr3_nt: TGTGCCAGCAGGAAGGGGGACAGCCGCACAGATACGCAGTATTTT; v_call: TRBV2; d_call: TRBD1; clone_size: .; cdr3_length: 15; j_call: TRBJ2-3
cdr3_aa: CASSQDILSDTQYF; cdr3_nt: TGTGCCAGCAGCCAAGACATTCTGAGCGATACGCAGTATTTT; v_call: TRBV5-4; d_call: .; clone_size: .; cdr3_length: 14; j_call: TRBJ2-3
cdr3_aa: CASSWGGQATDTQYF; cdr3_nt: TGTGCCAGCAGCTGGGGAGGTCAGGCCACAGATACGCAGTATTTT; v_call: TRBV5-6; d_call: .; clone_size: .; cdr3_length: 15; j_call: TRBJ2-3
cdr3_aa: CASSAGGGGRTDTQYF; cdr3_nt: TGTGCCAGCAGCGCCGGCGGGGGGGGGAGGACAGATACGCAGTATTTT; v_call: TRBV9; d_call: TRBD2; clone_size: .; cdr3_length: 16; j_call: TRBJ2-3
cdr3_aa: CATLDSDKKTQHF; cdr3_nt: TGTGCCACCCTGGACAGCGACAAAAAAACCCAGCATTTT; v_call: TRBV10-3; d_call: .; clone_size: .; cdr3_length: 13; j_call: TRBJ1-5
cdr3_aa: CASSPGLTGTGELFF; cdr3_nt: TGTGCCAGCTCTCCGGGACTCACGGGCACCGGGGAGCTGTTTTTT; v_call: TRBV18; d_call: .; clone_size: .; cdr3_length: 15; j_call: TRBJ2-2